The 14 T cell receptor beta chains given below trace back to one sample, sequenced in a study of blood T cell repertoires in COVID-19. Sequencing was performed with immunoSEQ multiplex PCR; in TCRdb, only in-frame clones are kept and a portion is missing. The data show 350,000 to 450,000 clones, with just under 90% seen just once and 1.5% to 2% held by the top ten. Specimen: PBMCs or T cells enriched from blood (not recorded which). The receptors derive from a woman aged 25 to 39 who had recovered from COVID-19.

This clone was found a few times. The rearrangement joins TRBV29-1 to TRBJ1-1; 11 nucleotides match TRBD1. The CDR3 contains 13 residues. Trimming removed 6 bases from V and 4 bases from J; junction bases left unmatched: 4. Germline CDR1 and CDR2: SQVTM and ANQGSEA. The CDR3 region is CSVAGTGGTEAFF. DNA of the CDR3: TGCAGCGTCGCCGGGACAGGGGGCACTGAAGCTTTCTTT.

This sequence joins TRBV5-1 and TRBJ1-6; 8 nucleotides agree with TRBD1. With 6 bases clipped from V and 5 bases from J, the junction kept 13 bases outside the gene matches. From germline, CDR1 is SGHRS and CDR2 YFSETQ. The CDR3 runs 17 residues. The CDR3 sequence: CASKRYQGAIDNSPLHF. CDR3 sequence (DNA): TGCGCCAGCAAGCGGTATCAGGGGGCGATTGATAATTCACCCCTCCACTTT.

The chain combines TRBV5-1 with TRBJ2-5; TRBD2 matches 13 bases. The CDR3 is 17 residues long. Per the germline V gene, CDR1 is SGHRS and CDR2 is YFSETQ. The V gene end was trimmed by 0 bases and the J gene end by 5 bases; junction bases not matched to a gene: 7. The chain's CDR3 is CASSLGLAGGVGETQYF. The CDR3, as DNA: TGCGCCAGCAGCTTGGGACTAGCGGGAGGAGTGGGGGAGACCCAGTACTTC. The full variable domain, its missing parts supplied by reference TRBV5-1 and TRBJ2-5, is KAGVTQTPRYLIKTRGQQVTLSCSPISGHRSVSWYQQTPGQGLQFLFEYFSETQRNKGNFPGRFSGRQFSNSRSEMNVSTLELGDSALYLCASSLGLAGGVGETQYFGPGTRLLVL.

The chain carries TRBV7-9 and TRBJ1-5; no clear D gene. CDR3 size: 15 residues. Germline lookup yields CDR1 SEHNR and CDR2 FQNEAQ (reference sequence). V lost 1 base, J lost 0 bases, and 7 bases lay in between. The CDR3 protein is CASSLGQNSNQPQHF. In DNA form, the CDR3 reads TGTGCCAGCAGCTTAGGACAAAATAGCAATCAGCCCCAGCATTTT.

The V and J genes are TRBV29-1 and TRBJ2-5; 7 bases map to TRBD2. With V trimmed by 7 bases and J by 2 bases, 7 bases remained unmatched. The CDR3 totals 13 residues. From germline, CDR1 is SQVTM and CDR2 ANQGSEA. The CDR3: CSAGGLPQETQYF. CDR3 sequence (DNA): TGCAGCGCGGGGGGACTACCACAAGAGACCCAGTACTTC.

The rearrangement joins TRBV21-1 to TRBJ2-1; TRBD2 is the table's D call and was not checked against the DNA. TRBV21-1 is deemed a pseudogene. The CDR3 runs to 17 residues. In DNA, the CDR3 is TGTGCCAGCAGCAAACCGCCAGAAGGCGGGGGGGCAGATGAGCAGTTCTTC. Protein sequence: CASSKPPEGGGADEQFF.

The chain uses TRBV29-1 and TRBJ1-3; D remains ambiguous. Looked up from germline, CDR1 is SQVTM and CDR2 is ANQGSEA. V was trimmed by 4 bases and J by 3 bases, leaving 10 bases between them. This CDR3 comprises 13 residues. CDR3 nucleotide sequence: TGCAGCGTTGGGTTAATTAGTGGAAACACCATATATTTT. Amino acid sequence: CSVGLISGNTIYF.

This rearrangement joins TRBV19 to TRBJ2-7; 8 positions match TRBD1. Germline V CDR1 and CDR2: LNHDA, SQIVND (reference sequence). The CDR3 contains 15 residues. V lost 4 bases and J lost 3; bases outside the gene matches: 8. The CDR3 protein is CASSKRADRDYEQYF. The CDR3 bases are TGTGCCAGTAGTAAGAGGGCGGACAGGGACTACGAGCAGTACTTC. Full variable domain (outside the CDR3, taken from reference TRBV19 and TRBJ2-7): DGGITQSPKYLFRKEGQNVTLSCEQNLNHDAMYWYRQDPGQGLRLIYYSQIVNDFQKGDIAEGYSVSREKKESFPLTVTSAQKNPTAFYLCASSKRADRDYEQYFGPGTRLTVT.

The gene calls are TRBV5-6 and TRBJ1-2; D gene uncertain. V lost 0 bases, J lost 8 bases, and 14 bases lay in between. Germline CDR1 and CDR2: SGHDT and YYEEEE. This CDR3 contains 14 residues. The CDR3 bases are TGTGCCAGCAGCTTGGGACGACAAATTAGAGGCTACACCTTC. Translating gives CASSLGRQIRGYTF.

V usage is TRBV29-1 and J usage is TRBJ2-1; TRBD2 agrees at 7 bases. CDR3 length equals 13 residues. Germline V lookup: CDR1 SQVTM, CDR2 ANQGSEA. V dropped 4 bases and J dropped 6; count of bases not matched to a gene: 6. Written as DNA, the CDR3 is TGCAGCGTTGGGGCGGGAGCGAGCAATGAGCAGTTCTTC. Its protein is CSVGAGASNEQFF.

V and J are TRBV7-8 and TRBJ2-1; 7 bases align to TRBD1. The J segment lost 3 bases and the V segment lost 5 bases, leaving 1 base of the junction unmatched. Germline CDR1 SGHVS, CDR2 FQNEAQ. This CDR3 is 13 amino acids long. The DNA for the CDR3 is TGTGCCAGCAGCACAGGGGTCTACAATGAGCAGTTCTTC. Translated, it gives CASSTGVYNEQFF.

The J gene is TRBJ2-7, the V gene TRBV4-1; perhaps TRBD1 as D (5 bases). Germline values: CDR1 MGHRA, CDR2 YSYEKL. V lost 1 base, J lost 3 bases, and 7 bases lay in between. This CDR3 is built from 13 residues. The CDR3 loop reads CASSQVDSYEQYF. The DNA for the CDR3 is TGCGCCAGCAGCCAAGTCGACAGCTACGAGCAGTACTTC.

The chain is built from TRBV30 and TRBJ1-2; 7 bases are a match to TRBD1. Germline trimming cut 4 bases from V and 2 bases from J; bases unmatched to any gene: 4. The CDR3 has 13 residues. CDR1 and CDR2 (germline): GTSNPN, SVGIG (reference sequence). The CDR3 spells CAWTTGANYGYTF. CDR3 DNA: TGTGCCTGGACAACAGGGGCGAACTATGGCTACACCTTC.

The rearrangement links TRBV27 to TRBJ1-2; D not resolved. Germline values: CDR1 MNHEY, CDR2 SMNVEV (reference sequence). The CDR3 consists of 13 residues. V lost 3 bases, J lost 4 bases, and 9 bases lay in between. The CDR3 spells CASSFASSYGYTF. In DNA, the CDR3 is TGTGCCAGCAGTTTCGCCAGTTCCTATGGCTACACCTTC.